Presented here are 27 T cell receptor beta chains from one specimen sequenced in a study of T cells after somatic rescue of genetic block. The data were produced by immunoSEQ multiplex PCR, yet TCRdb's version contains in-frame clones alone and is incomplete. The data hold some 13,000 clones, with approximately 70% observed a single time. The sequenced sample was peripheral blood mononuclear cells (PBMCs). All receptors come from a boy aged 5 to 17.

This clone has more than one count but fewer than ten. CDR3 sequence reads: CASVRGAGRGPLHEQYF. CDR3 nucleotide sequence: TGTGCCAGCGTAAGGGGGGCGGGAAGGGGACCCCTTCACGAGCAGTACTTC. The chain has TRBV28 and TRBJ2-7; possibly TRBD1 or TRBD2 for D (6 bases each). From germline, CDR1 is MDHEN and CDR2 SYDVKM. V lost 8 bases and J 5 bases, leaving 28 bases between the germline ends. CDR3 size: 17 residues.

This clone was counted once. The chain uses TRBV30 and TRBJ1-2; unclear D gene. Germline CDR1 is GTSNPN and CDR2 is SVGIG (reference sequence). V lost 0 bases to trimming and J lost 8 bases, with 13 bases between them. The CDR3 runs 13 residues. CDR3 protein: CAWSVAAVFGYTF. The CDR3 DNA follows: TGTGCCTGGAGTGTAGCGGCAGTCTTCGGCTACACCTTC.

This chain joins TRBV7-6 and TRBJ2-7; D is uncertain. The CDR3 runs 14 residues. The V end was cut by 1 base, the J end by 1 base, with 8 bases between. From germline, CDR1 is SGHVS and CDR2 FNYEAQ. The CDR3 reads CASSLETFSYEQYF. The CDR3 DNA reads as TGTGCCAGCAGCTTAGAGACTTTTTCCTACGAGCAGTACTTC.

The chain has TRBV5-1 and TRBJ2-2, with a tentative D call TRBD2 (5 bases). CDR1 and CDR2 from the germline V gene are SGHRS and YFSETQ. This CDR3 comprises 16 residues. V lost 6 bases, J lost 1 base, and 16 bases lay in between. CDR3 residues: CASTPLPGKNTGELFF. CDR3 nucleotide sequence: TGCGCCAGCACCCCCCTTCCGGGAAAGAACACCGGGGAGCTGTTTTTT.

The chain has TRBV5-1 and TRBJ2-2, with D unclear. Trimming took 1 base from V and 5 from J, leaving 12 bases between them. The germline V gene encodes CDR1 SGHRS and CDR2 YFSETQ. There are 15 residues in the CDR3. The CDR3 region is CASSLSLTSTGELFF. The CDR3 nucleotides are TGCGCCAGCAGCTTGTCTTTGACTTCGACCGGGGAGCTGTTTTTT.

The chain carries TRBV5-1 and TRBJ2-1; D is unclear. The germline CDR1 and CDR2 sequences are SGHRS and YFSETQ. This CDR3 is built from 15 residues. Trimming pared 2 bases from V and 4 bases from J, leaving 13 bases between. CDR3 residues: CASSLHQGPYNEQFF. CDR3 DNA sequence: TGCGCCAGCAGCTTACACCAAGGGCCTTACAATGAGCAGTTCTTC.

Judged by abundance, this clone is medium-sized. The chain joins TRBV6-1 to TRBJ1-2; 10 bases fit TRBD1. CDR3 length: 16 amino acids. Germline lookup yields CDR1 MNHNS and CDR2 SASEGT. The trim removed 1 base at V and 5 bases at J, leaving 7 bases unmatched. For the CDR3, the DNA is TGTGCCAGCAGTGAAGTGGGACAGGGGTCAGGGTATGGCTACACCTTC. Its protein is CASSEVGQGSGYGYTF.

This chain joins TRBV18 and TRBJ1-3; 8 bases agree with TRBD1. The V and J ends lost 1 base and 3 bases, in that order; junction bases with no gene match: 5. The CDR3 runs to 16 residues. CDR1 is KGHSH and CDR2 is LQKENI in the germline V gene. The CDR3 sequence: CASSPRLDRDGNTIYF. The CDR3 nucleotides are TGTGCCAGCTCACCACGCCTGGACAGGGATGGAAACACCATATATTTT. The variable domain in full, completed from reference TRBV18 and TRBJ1-3, reads NAGVMQNPRHLVRRRGQEARLRCSPMKGHSHVYWYRQLPEEGLKFMVYLQKENIIDESGMPKERFSAEFPKEGPSILRIQQVVRGDSAAYFCASSPRLDRDGNTIYFGEGSWLTVV.

The chain uses TRBV5-1 and TRBJ2-7; D is unclear. Germline values: CDR1 SGHRS, CDR2 YFSETQ. Between the trimmed V and J ends, which lost 9 bases and 6 bases, there was a span of 4 bases. This CDR3 contains 8 residues. CDR3 region: CATGEQYF. The CDR3 nucleotides are TGCGCCACAGGCGAGCAGTACTTC.

The rearrangement links TRBV19 to TRBJ2-5; no reliable D call. Trimming took 5 bases from V and 7 from J, leaving 11 bases between them. This CDR3 spans 12 amino acids. Per germline, CDR1 LNHDA and CDR2 SQIVND (reference sequence). CDR3 in amino acids: CASSGLAGTQYF. The DNA of the CDR3 is TGTGCCAGTAGTGGCCTCGCAGGGACCCAGTACTTC.

This clone was seen just once. The chain couples TRBV2 to TRBJ1-2; D unresolved. The V and J ends lost 3 bases and 4 bases respectively, with 21 bases between them. The CDR3 totals 17 residues. Germline lookup yields CDR1 SNHLY and CDR2 FYNNEI. The CDR3 coding sequence is TGTGCCAGCAGTGAGTGGATTCGCAGCTTGAGTGGCTATGGCTACACCTTC. Amino acids: CASSEWIRSLSGYGYTF. The variable domain in full, with the rest retrieved from reference TRBV2 and TRBJ1-2, is EPEVTQTPSHQVTQMGQEVILRCVPISNHLYFYWYRQILGQKVEFLVSFYNNEISEKSEIFDDQFSVERPDGSNFTLKIRSTKLEDSAMYFCASSEWIRSLSGYGYTFGSGTRLTVV.

This rearrangement joins TRBV28 to TRBJ2-5; D might be TRBD2 (6 bases). The length of the CDR3 is 16 residues. Trimming pared 5 bases from V and 2 bases from J, leaving 18 bases between. In germline, CDR1 is MDHEN, CDR2 SYDVKM. DNA for the CDR3: TGTGCCAGCAGTGGGAGGTTGGCACATCTTCAAGAGACCCAGTACTTC. As protein: CASSGRLAHLQETQYF.

CDR3 sequence: CASSLGDRFYNSPLHF. The CDR3 region has the DNA TGTGCCAGCAGCTTGGGGGACAGGTTCTATAATTCACCCCTCCACTTT. The J gene is TRBJ1-6, the V gene TRBV11-2, with 8 bases aligning to TRBD1. Trimming removed 3 bases from V and 3 bases from J; junction bases left unmatched: 4. Looked up from germline, CDR1 is SGHAT and CDR2 is FQNNGV. The CDR3 has 16 amino acids.

The chain recombines TRBV7-6 with TRBJ2-7; 9 positions agree with TRBD1. CDR3 length: 14 residues. The trim removed 6 bases at V and 1 base at J, leaving 4 bases unmatched. CDR1 and CDR2 (germline): SGHVS, FNYEAQ. The DNA of the CDR3 is TGTGCCAGCAGGAAAGGGACAGGGTCCTACGAGCAGTACTTC. Translated, it gives CASRKGTGSYEQYF.

This chain connects TRBV18 to TRBJ1-4; 10 bases line up with TRBD1. V lost 2 bases to trimming and J lost 3 bases; unmatched junction nucleotides: 9. The CDR3 is 18 residues long. The germline CDR1 and CDR2 sequences are KGHSH and LQKENI. This CDR3 reads CASSPSGQGVGANEKLFF. The CDR3 DNA follows: TGTGCCAGCTCACCAAGTGGACAGGGGGTCGGAGCTAATGAAAAACTGTTTTTT. Drawing the rest from reference TRBV18 and TRBJ1-4, the complete variable domain is NAGVMQNPRHLVRRRGQEARLRCSPMKGHSHVYWYRQLPEEGLKFMVYLQKENIIDESGMPKERFSAEFPKEGPSILRIQQVVRGDSAAYFCASSPSGQGVGANEKLFFGSGTQLSVL.

V gene TRBV7-2 combines with J gene TRBJ2-7, with TRBD1 matching over 9 bases. The CDR3 runs 13 residues. Germline V CDR1 and CDR2: SGHTA, FQGNSA. The J segment lost 5 bases and the V segment lost 5 bases, leaving 4 bases of the junction unmatched. The CDR3 region is CASSPDRGNEQYF. The CDR3 DNA sequence: TGTGCCAGCAGCCCCGACAGGGGGAACGAGCAGTACTTC. Complete variable domain (other parts from reference TRBV7-2 and TRBJ2-7): GAGVSQSPSNKVTEKGKDVELRCDPISGHTALYWYRQSLGQGLEFLIYFQGNSAPDKSGLPSDRFSAERTGGSVSTLTIQRTQQEDSAVYLCASSPDRGNEQYFGPGTRLTVT.

CDR3 residues: CASSQKSGTNTGELFF. The CDR3 bases are TGTGCCAGCAGCCAAAAGAGCGGGACGAACACCGGGGAGCTGTTTTTT. The gene calls are TRBV9 and TRBJ2-2, with TRBD2 matching 7 bases. Germline lookup yields CDR1 SGDLS and CDR2 YYNGEE. After removal of 4 bases from V and 0 bases from J, the junction contained 6 bases not matched to a gene. This CDR3 has 16 residues.

This clone was detected only a few times. The chain joins TRBV18 to TRBJ2-3; 11 nucleotides match TRBD2. The CDR3 totals 17 residues. Germline V CDR1 and CDR2: KGHSH, LQKENI. The V gene end was trimmed by 2 bases and the J gene end by 1 base; junction bases not matched to a gene: 5. The CDR3 DNA reads as TGTGCCAGCTCACCAATACTAGCGGGAGTGGGCACAGATACGCAGTATTTT. It codes for CASSPILAGVGTDTQYF.

J is TRBJ2-2 and V is TRBV6-5; the D gene is possibly TRBD2 (6 bases). The germline V gene encodes CDR1 MNHEY and CDR2 SVGAGI. CDR3 size: 12 residues. Deletions cut 4 bases from V and 7 bases from J, with 7 bases between. The CDR3 coding sequence is TGTGCCAGCAGTTCGGGGGTCGGGGAGCTGTTTTTT. Translating gives CASSSGVGELFF.

This clone has only a few counts. The chain combines TRBV6-6 with TRBJ2-7, with D tentatively TRBD1 or TRBD2 (5 bases each). Trimming shortened V by 4 bases and J by 2 bases, and 15 bases separated the two germline ends. This CDR3 is 15 amino acids long. CDR1 and CDR2 (germline): MNHNY, SVGAGI (reference sequence). The CDR3 DNA reads as TGTGCCAGCAGTTCCCGGGGCAAAGGGACCTACGAGCAGTACTTC. Protein: CASSSRGKGTYEQYF.

This sequence joins TRBV7-3 and TRBJ1-4; 8 bases fit TRBD1. CDR3 length: 16 amino acids. After removal of 5 bases from V and 5 bases from J, the junction contained 10 bases not matched to a gene. Germline V gene data show CDR1 as SGHTA and CDR2 as FQGTGA. The CDR3 DNA is TGTGCCAGCAGCCCCGGGACAGGCAAGGAGAATGAAAAACTGTTTTTT. Encoded protein: CASSPGTGKENEKLFF.

This clone was detected a few times. The V and J genes are TRBV19 and TRBJ1-6; 8 bases are a match to TRBD1. The junction had 5 bases not matched to a gene; V was cut back by 1 base and J by 9 bases. Per the germline V gene, CDR1 is LNHDA and CDR2 is SQIVND (reference sequence). The length of the CDR3 is 15 residues. The CDR3 DNA reads as TGTGCCAGTAGTATAGGGGCAGGGGGCGGTTCACCCCTCCACTTT. The encoded protein is CASSIGAGGGSPLHF.

As DNA, the CDR3 is TGTGCCAGCAGCCGCGGGGGACTAGCGTGGGATACGCAGTATTTT. It is translated as CASSRGGLAWDTQYF. The chain employs TRBV11-3 and TRBJ2-3; 10 nucleotides agree with TRBD2. The CDR3 runs 15 residues. Germline CDR1 SGHNT, CDR2 YENEEA. Trimming removed 5 bases from V and 6 bases from J; junction bases left unmatched: 8.

The gene calls are TRBV14 and TRBJ2-1; 12 bases line up with TRBD1. This CDR3 contains 16 residues. CDR1 and CDR2 (germline): SGHDN, FVKESK. V lost 3 bases and J lost 6; bases outside the gene matches: 6. CDR3 nucleotides: TGTGCCAGCAGCCACCTAGGGACAGGGGGCGGCAATGAGCAGTTCTTC. This gives the protein CASSHLGTGGGNEQFF.

This chain links TRBV6-4 with TRBJ2-7; no clear D gene. This CDR3 is built from 13 residues. Germline V gene lookup returns CDR1 MRHNA and CDR2 SNTAGT. Trimming removed 4 bases at V and 3 bases at J, with 10 bases between. The CDR3 sequence: CASSAGTCYEQYF. The CDR3 DNA reads as TGTGCCAGCAGTGCGGGCACCTGCTACGAGCAGTACTTC.

The gene calls are TRBV6-1 and TRBJ2-4; D gene ambiguous. The germline V gene encodes CDR1 MNHNS and CDR2 SASEGT. The ends were cut back, 0 bases at V and 6 bases at J, with 15 bases in the middle. The CDR3 totals 16 residues. CDR3 sequence: CASSEAGNLWGNIQYF. The CDR3 DNA is TGTGCCAGCAGTGAAGCGGGTAACCTCTGGGGAAACATTCAGTACTTC.

The genes are TRBV7-6 and TRBJ2-6; 9 nucleotides match TRBD1. The CDR3 contains 19 residues. Germline loops: CDR1 SGHVS, CDR2 FNYEAQ. After removal of 0 bases from V and 0 bases from J, the junction contained 6 bases not matched to a gene. The CDR3 sequence: CASSLALDRGHSGANVLTF. The CDR3 DNA is TGTGCCAGCAGCTTAGCTCTGGACAGGGGACACTCTGGGGCCAACGTCCTGACTTTC.